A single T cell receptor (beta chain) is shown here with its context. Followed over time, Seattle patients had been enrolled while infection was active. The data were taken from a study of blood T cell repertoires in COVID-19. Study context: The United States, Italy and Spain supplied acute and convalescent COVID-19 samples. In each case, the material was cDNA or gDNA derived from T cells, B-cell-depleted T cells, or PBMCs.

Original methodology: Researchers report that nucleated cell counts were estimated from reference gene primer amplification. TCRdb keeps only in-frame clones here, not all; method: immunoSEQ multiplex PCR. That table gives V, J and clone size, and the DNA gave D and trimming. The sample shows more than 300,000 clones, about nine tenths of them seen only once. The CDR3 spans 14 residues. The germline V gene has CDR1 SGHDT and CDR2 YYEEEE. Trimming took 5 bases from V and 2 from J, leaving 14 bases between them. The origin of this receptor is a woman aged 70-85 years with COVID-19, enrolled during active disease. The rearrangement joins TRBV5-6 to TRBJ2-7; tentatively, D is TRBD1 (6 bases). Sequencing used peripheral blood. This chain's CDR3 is CASSQGTAPYEQYF. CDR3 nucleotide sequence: TGTGCCAGCAGTCAGGGGACCGCTCCCTACGAGCAGTACTTC.